What follows describes a single T cell receptor beta chain. This receptor's antigen is unknown. Nothing much larger sits one base from this clone, and base qualities are not available. The sample comes from a study of T cells in localized non-small cell lung cancer (dated by TCRdb to about 2020). Background for the entire study: The study examined T cell repertoires in 200 to 300 patients with early-stage NSCLC and compared tumors with uninvolved tumor-adjacent lungs. The cohort comprised around 240 treatment-naïve NSCLC patients with resected, localized lung tumors. NSCLC patients had a mean age of around 66 years, and around 140 were male and about a hundred female.

At diagnosis, peripheral blood, uninvolved tumor-adjacent lung and tumor were collected and stored as a combination of fresh-frozen and FFPE material. For TCR repertoire profiling, blood samples were analyzed as peripheral blood mononuclear cells. TCR beta CDR3 regions were sequenced from DNA using the immunoSEQ Assay. The source study handled its data this way. To compute T cell density, TCR beta template counts were normalized to usable DNA, which was estimated by amplifying housekeeping genes. Richness was estimated using the preseqR package, with extrapolation to 400,000 templates for PBMC samples and to 120,000 templates for tissue samples. Clonality was defined as one minus Pielou's evenness. Differential abundance testing on productive amino-acid clonotypes, with a minimum total count of 5 and an alpha of 0.1, was used to identify tissue-enriched TCRs. Repertoire overlap between compartments was quantified with the Jaccard Index and Morisita Overlap Index. GLIPH grouped TCR beta CDR3s together with public tetramer-defined viral CDR3s, and a viral motif had to include at least three viral sequences and also show V-gene enrichment. The table comes from immuneACCESS by way of TCRdb, which keeps in-frame sequences with V and J called. Part of the clones is missing from these tables; in studies checked, under half for an unresolved V gene and the rest for unknown reasons. V and J calls plus clone size are reproduced from that table; the DNA served to infer D and trimming. The sample table contains tens of thousands of clones; only one count was recorded for roughly 84% of them. The ten biggest clones cover 15% of the sample.

Counted from cysteine to phenylalanine, this CDR3 has 15 amino acids. Only the CDR3 DNA stays, 45 bases, in frame from base 1. The germline V gene gives CDR1 as MGHDK and CDR2 as SYGVNS. The junction shows trimming of 8 bases on V and 0 bases on J, plus 14 bases between the germline ends. The investigation overall reported the following: Longer overall survival was associated with higher T cell density in blood, whereas shorter survival was associated with higher clonality in adjacent lung. A median of roughly 50 of the top 100 tumor clones turned up in the paired uninvolved adjacent lung, and around 27 of those clones also ranked among the top 100 of that same adjacent lung. Uninvolved tumor-adjacent lung showed the highest T cell clonality, higher than tumor, which suggests more focused antigenic responses in the adjacent lung. Because the study design was exploratory, TCR variables were selected using unadjusted p-values without false-discovery rate correction. Multi-region tumor sequencing was not performed, so intratumor heterogeneity could not be excluded.

This clonotype originated in a woman aged 35-75 years with stage II squamous cell lung carcinoma. The material sequenced was PBMCs, taken before any cancer treatment. The rearranged chain carries TRBV25-1 and TRBJ2-1, with no confident D gene call. The nucleotide sequence reads as follows: TGTGCCAGCCCCTTATCTCAGAGCTCCTACAATGAGCAGTTCTTC. Translated, it gives CASPLSQSSYNEQFF.